A selection of T cell receptor beta chains follows, all from one sample in a study of early T cells in non-severe SARS-CoV-2 infection. TCRdb re-derived calls from the 5' RACE reads in MiXCR, one entry per CDR3 protein. Here the sample spans around 83,000 distinct CDR3 sequences, approximately 12% being singletons. The sample here was whole blood, taken at baseline. The receptors shown here come from an adult who was a healthcare worker with PCR-confirmed SARS-CoV-2 infection or an uninfected control (not recorded which). CDR3s include the opening cysteine and the closing phenylalanine or tryptophan. D genes are given only for firm matches. Clone sizes are given selectively: once, few, many, or a class where the clone is expanded.

d_gene	v_gene	abundance	j_gene	CDR3nt	CDR3aa
TRBD1	TRBV30	few	TRBJ1-1	TGTGCCTGGGGACAGGGGGGCACTGAAGCTTTCTTT	CAWGQGGTEAFF
NA	TRBV10-3	NA	TRBJ2-7	TGTGCCATCAGTGAGAGCCGTACCTACGAGCAGTACTTC	CAISESRTYEQYF
TRBD1	TRBV25-1	few	TRBJ1-1	TGTGCCAGCAGGGAGTCCGGGACAGGAGTTACTGAAGCTTTCTTT	CASRESGTGVTEAFF
NA	TRBV4-1	NA	TRBJ1-1	TGCGCCAGCAGCCAAGAGTTGGAGATGAACACTGAAGCTTTCTTT	CASSQELEMNTEAFF
TRBD2	TRBV7-2	NA	TRBJ2-3	TGTGCCAGCACCAATAGCGGGAGACGAGGCACAGATACGCAGTATTTT	CASTNSGRRGTDTQYF
NA	TRBV6-1	many	TRBJ1-1	TGTGCCAGCAGTGAGTTGAGGGGGAACACTGAAGCTTTCTTT	CASSELRGNTEAFF
NA	TRBV6-5	NA	TRBJ2-7	TGTGCCAGCAGTTACTTGCCAGGGAGCTCCTACGAGCAGTACTTC	CASSYLPGSSYEQYF
TRBD1	TRBV29-1	NA	TRBJ1-6	TGCAGCGCCAAGACAGGGGGCAATTCACCCCTCCACTTT	CSAKTGGNSPLHF
NA	TRBV15	few	TRBJ2-1	TGTGCCACCAGCAGTAAGAGGGGAAATGAGCAGTTCTTC	CATSSKRGNEQFF
NA	TRBV5-5	many	TRBJ2-1	TGTGCCAGCAGCTTGGCCCCGCAGGAGCAGTTCTTC	CASSLAPQEQFF
NA	TRBV20-1	many	TRBJ2-7	TGCAGTGCTAGATCCGACCGCCTCGAACAGGGATTGTCCTACGAGCAGTACTTC	CSARSDRLEQGLSYEQYF
NA	TRBV20-1	NA	TRBJ1-2	TGCAGTGCTAGTTCGAGCTTAGCTAACTATGGCTACACCTTC	CSASSSLANYGYTF
TRBD1	TRBV15	few	TRBJ2-1	TGTGCCACCAGCAGACGGTTGGGACAGAGCTCCTACAATGAGCAGTTCTTC	CATSRRLGQSSYNEQFF
NA	TRBV6-2/TRBV6-3	many	TRBJ2-5	TGTGCCAGCAGTTACTCCAGACAGGGAGGGAAGACCCAGTACTTC	CASSYSRQGGKTQYF
TRBD1	TRBV5-4	few	TRBJ1-4	TGTGCCAGCAGCACCGAGACAGGGGCGACTAATGAAAAACTGTTTTTT	CASSTETGATNEKLFF
TRBD1	TRBV5-1	few	TRBJ1-6	TGCGCCAGCAGCCCCAACCCCCGGACAGGGGTGAATTCACCCCTCCACTTT	CASSPNPRTGVNSPLHF
NA	TRBV4-2	NA	TRBJ2-3	TGTGCCAGCAGCCACATCGCCGATACGCAGTATTTT	CASSHIADTQYF
TRBD2	TRBV24-1	many	TRBJ2-7	TGTGCCGTAGCGGGTAACTCCTACGAGCAGTACTTC	CAVAGNSYEQYF